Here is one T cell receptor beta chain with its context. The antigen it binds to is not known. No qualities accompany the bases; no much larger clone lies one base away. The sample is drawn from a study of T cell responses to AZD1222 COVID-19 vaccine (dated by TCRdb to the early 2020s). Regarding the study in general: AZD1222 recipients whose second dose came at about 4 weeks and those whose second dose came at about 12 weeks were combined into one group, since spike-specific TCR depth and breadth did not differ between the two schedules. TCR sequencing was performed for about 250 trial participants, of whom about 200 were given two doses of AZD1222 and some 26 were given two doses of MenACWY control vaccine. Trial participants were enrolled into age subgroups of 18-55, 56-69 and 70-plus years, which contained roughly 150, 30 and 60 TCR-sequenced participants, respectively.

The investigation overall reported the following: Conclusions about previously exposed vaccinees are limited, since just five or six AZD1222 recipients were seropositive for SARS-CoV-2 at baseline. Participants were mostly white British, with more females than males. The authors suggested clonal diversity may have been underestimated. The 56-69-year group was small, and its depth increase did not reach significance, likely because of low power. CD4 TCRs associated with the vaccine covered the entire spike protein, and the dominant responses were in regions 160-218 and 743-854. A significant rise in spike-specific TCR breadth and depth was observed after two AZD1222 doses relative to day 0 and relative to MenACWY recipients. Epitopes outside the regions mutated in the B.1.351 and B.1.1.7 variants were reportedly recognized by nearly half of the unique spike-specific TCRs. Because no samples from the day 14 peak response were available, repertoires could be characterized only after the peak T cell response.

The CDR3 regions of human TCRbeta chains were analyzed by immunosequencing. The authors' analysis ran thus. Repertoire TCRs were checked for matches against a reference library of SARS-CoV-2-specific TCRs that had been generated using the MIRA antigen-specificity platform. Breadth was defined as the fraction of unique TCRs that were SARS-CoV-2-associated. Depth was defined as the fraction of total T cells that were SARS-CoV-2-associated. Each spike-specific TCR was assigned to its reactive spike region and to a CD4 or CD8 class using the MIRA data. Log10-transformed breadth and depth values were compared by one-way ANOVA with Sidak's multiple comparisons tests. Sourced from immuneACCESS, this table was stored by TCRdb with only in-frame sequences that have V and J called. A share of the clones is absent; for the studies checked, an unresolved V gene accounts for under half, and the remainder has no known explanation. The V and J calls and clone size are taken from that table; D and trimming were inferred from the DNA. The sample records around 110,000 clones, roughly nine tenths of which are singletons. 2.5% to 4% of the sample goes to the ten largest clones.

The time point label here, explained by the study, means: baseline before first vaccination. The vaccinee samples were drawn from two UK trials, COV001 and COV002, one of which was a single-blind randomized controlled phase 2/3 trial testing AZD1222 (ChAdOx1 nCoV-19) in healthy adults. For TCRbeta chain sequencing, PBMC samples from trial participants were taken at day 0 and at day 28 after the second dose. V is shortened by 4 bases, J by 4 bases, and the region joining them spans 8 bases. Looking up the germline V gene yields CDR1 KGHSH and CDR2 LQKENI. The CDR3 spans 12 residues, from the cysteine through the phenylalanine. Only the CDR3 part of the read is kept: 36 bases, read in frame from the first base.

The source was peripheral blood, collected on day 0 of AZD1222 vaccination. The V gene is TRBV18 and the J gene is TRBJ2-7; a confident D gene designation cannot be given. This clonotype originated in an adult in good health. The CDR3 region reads CASSRATYEQYF. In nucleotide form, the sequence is TGTGCCAGCTCACGGGCCACTTACGAGCAGTACTTC.